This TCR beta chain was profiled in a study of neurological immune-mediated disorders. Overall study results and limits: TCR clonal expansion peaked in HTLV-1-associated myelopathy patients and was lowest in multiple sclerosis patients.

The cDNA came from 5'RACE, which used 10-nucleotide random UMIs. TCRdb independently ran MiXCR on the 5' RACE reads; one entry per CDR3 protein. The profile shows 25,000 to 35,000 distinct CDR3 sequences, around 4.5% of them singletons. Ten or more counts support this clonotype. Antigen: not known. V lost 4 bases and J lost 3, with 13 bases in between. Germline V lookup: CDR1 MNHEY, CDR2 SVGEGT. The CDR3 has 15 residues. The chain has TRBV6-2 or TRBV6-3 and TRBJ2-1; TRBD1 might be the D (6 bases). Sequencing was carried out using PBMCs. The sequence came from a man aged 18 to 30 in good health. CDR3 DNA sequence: TGTGCCAGCAGTTCGATAGACAGGTACTACAATGAGCAGTTCTTC. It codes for CASSSIDRYYNEQFF.